The 27 T cell receptor beta chains below all came from one sample that was sequenced in a study of blood T cells in healthy people across ages (dated by TCRdb to the mid-2010s). Libraries were made using 5' RACE. The run used an Illumina HiSeq 2500. The second PCR ran for roughly 7 to 11 cycles and used a J-beta primer mix along with a sample-barcoded 5' primer. TCRdb trimmed the raw reads at Q25, called clones with MiXCR and kept productive beta chains. CDR3 protein duplicates are merged, each entry listing the most common genes and DNA. Counted in this sample were about 2 million distinct CDR3 sequences; about 49% of them appeared once. Of the sample, around 2.1% is held by the ten largest clones. The sample comprised blood. These receptor sequences come from a woman between 40 and 55 years old in good health.

The chain couples TRBV6-5 to TRBJ1-2; 7 bases match TRBD1. Germline V lookup: CDR1 MNHEY, CDR2 SVGAGI. There are 13 residues in the CDR3. The V segment lost 6 bases and the J segment 7 bases; nucleotides outside the gene matches: 8. The CDR3 reads CASSRGQSRGYTF. The CDR3 DNA reads as TGTGCCAGCAGCCGGGGACAGTCGCGTGGCTACACCTTC.

This clonotype turned up a few times. The rearrangement links TRBV4-3 to TRBJ2-3, with D unresolved. Trimming took 0 bases from V and 2 from J, leaving 21 bases between them. This CDR3 comprises 19 residues. From germline, CDR1 is LGHNA and CDR2 YSLEER. The CDR3 region is CASSQEIVSPLQLTDTQYF. In DNA form, the CDR3 reads TGCGCCAGCAGCCAAGAAATAGTTTCGCCTCTGCAGCTCACAGATACGCAGTATTTT.

The genes are TRBV13 and TRBJ2-1; 14 bases fit TRBD2. Germline V lookup: CDR1 PRHDT, CDR2 FYEKMQ (reference sequence). The CDR3 is 16 amino acids. The V gene end was trimmed by 5 bases and the J gene end by 10 bases; junction bases not matched to a gene: 10. Here the CDR3 DNA reads TGTGCCAGCAGCACTGGACTAGCGGGGGGTCCCGGGGAGCAGTTCTTC. This codes for CASSTGLAGGPGEQFF.

This clonotype has just a few counts. The chain uses TRBV4-1 and TRBJ2-5; 7 nucleotides align to TRBD1. V was clipped by 1 base and J by 1 base; unmatched bases: 6. The length of the CDR3 is 16 residues. The V gene's germline CDR1 is MGHRA and CDR2 YSYEKL. The CDR3 loop is CASSQAFGDSQETQYF. For the CDR3, the DNA is TGCGCCAGCAGCCAAGCCTTTGGGGACAGCCAAGAGACCCAGTACTTC.

This clonotype came up a few times. The chain links TRBV7-3 to TRBJ2-1; no clear D gene. The V end was cut by 1 base, the J end by 0 bases, with 7 bases between. This CDR3 is 15 amino acids long. Germline lookup yields CDR1 SGHTA and CDR2 FQGTGA. CDR3 residues: CASSLIASSYNEQFF. For the CDR3, the DNA is TGTGCCAGCAGCTTAATAGCTAGCTCCTACAATGAGCAGTTCTTC.

Only a few counts were recorded for this clonotype. V gene TRBV24-1 combines with J gene TRBJ2-1; D possibly corresponds to TRBD1 (6 bases). Trimming removed 4 bases from V and 4 bases from J, with 7 bases in between. The CDR3 is 13 amino acids. Germline-derived CDR1 and CDR2 are KGHDR and SFDVKD. The CDR3: CATSDRGYNEQFF. The DNA of the CDR3 is TGTGCCACCAGTGACAGGGGTTACAATGAGCAGTTCTTC.

This clonotype was counted between two and nine times. The chain uses TRBV4-2 and TRBJ2-1, with a weak D call TRBD2 (7 bases). V shed 1 base and J shed 8 bases, with 15 bases lying between them. There are 15 residues in the CDR3. CDR1 and CDR2 from the germline V gene are LGHNA and YNFKEQ. The CDR3 sequence is CASSQAGGPWDEQFF. The CDR3 bases are TGTGCCAGCAGCCAAGCCGGGGGGCCATGGGATGAGCAGTTCTTC.

The V call is TRBV20-1, the J call TRBJ2-3; unclear D gene. The V and J ends lost 2 bases and 2 bases respectively, with 5 bases between them. CDR1 is DFQATT, CDR2 SNEGSKA, per germline (reference sequence). The CDR3 runs to 12 residues. The CDR3 loop is CSARINTDTQYF. CDR3 DNA sequence: TGCAGTGCTAGAATAAACACAGATACGCAGTATTTT.

The chain recombines TRBV20-1 with TRBJ2-3, with D possibly called TRBD1 or TRBD2 (5 bases each). Germline CDR1 reads DFQATT; CDR2 reads SNEGSKA (reference sequence). The V gene lost 3 bases and the J gene lost 2 bases, with 12 bases spanning the gap. This CDR3 spans 14 amino acids. Here the CDR3 DNA reads TGCAGTGCTAGGTATCCAGGGACCACAGATACGCAGTATTTT. Residues: CSARYPGTTDTQYF.

This clonotype was detected a few times. This chain uses TRBV11-2 with TRBJ2-6, with no clear D. The CDR3 has 13 amino acids. The germline V gene has CDR1 SGHAT and CDR2 FQNNGV. V lost 9 bases and J lost 2, with 8 bases in between. The CDR3 is CASGAAGANVLTF. CDR3 in DNA: TGTGCCAGTGGTGCCGCTGGGGCCAACGTCCTGACTTTC.

This clonotype appeared a few times. The chain has TRBV20-1 and TRBJ1-5, with D uncertain. The CDR3 is 14 residues long. Germline V gene sequence: CDR1 DFQATT, CDR2 SNEGSKA (reference sequence). V lost 1 base to trimming and J lost 5 bases, with 12 bases between them. The CDR3 region is CSARGVRFDQPQHF. For the CDR3, the DNA is TGCAGTGCTAGAGGGGTCAGGTTCGATCAGCCCCAGCATTTT.

In its sample, this clonotype was seen a few times. J is TRBJ2-5 and V is TRBV6-6, with D unresolved. The CDR3 extends over 16 amino acids. The V gene's germline CDR1 is MNHNY and CDR2 SVGAGI (reference sequence). Between the trimmed V and J ends, which lost 4 bases and 1 base, there was a span of 16 bases. The CDR3 here is CASSFKRGRLQETQYF. The CDR3 bases are TGTGCCAGCAGTTTTAAGAGAGGACGGCTCCAAGAGACCCAGTACTTC.

The genes are TRBV5-1 and TRBJ2-1; D uncertain. Germline lookup yields CDR1 SGHRS and CDR2 YFSETQ. V gave up 0 bases and J gave up 7 bases, with 11 bases separating them. The CDR3 runs to 14 residues. The CDR3, as DNA: TGCGCCAGCAGCTTGGCTAACCTGAGAAATGAGCAGTTCTTC. It translates to CASSLANLRNEQFF.

This clonotype was seen a handful of times. CDR3 bases: TGTGCCAGCAGTTACATCGGCAAACGCACCTACGAGCAGTACTTC. Residues: CASSYIGKRTYEQYF. The rearrangement joins TRBV6-5 to TRBJ2-7; no reliable D call. The CDR3 is 15 amino acids. The V end was cut by 2 bases, the J end by 2 bases, with 13 bases between. Germline CDR1 reads MNHEY; CDR2 reads SVGAGI.

The J gene is TRBJ2-4, the V gene TRBV7-9; D remains ambiguous. This CDR3 spans 12 amino acids. The V and J ends lost 11 bases and 10 bases respectively, with 18 bases between them. Germline loops: CDR1 SEHNR, CDR2 FQNEAQ (reference sequence). The CDR3 sequence: CASRTVRGIQYF. The CDR3 DNA follows: TGTGCCTCCAGGACCGTAAGAGGAATTCAGTACTTC. Together with reference TRBV7-9 and TRBJ2-4, the CDR3 gives the full variable domain: DTGVSQNPRHKITKRGQNVTFRCDPISEHNRLYWYRQTLGQGPEFLTYFQNEAQLEKSRLLSDRFSAERPKGSFSTLEIQRTEQGDSAMYLCASRTVRGIQYFGAGTRLSVL.

The chain links TRBV4-1 to TRBJ1-4; a possible D gene is TRBD1 (6 bases). The CDR3 sequence is 16 residues long. Germline V CDR1 and CDR2: MGHRA, YSYEKL. Trimming shortened V by 0 bases and J by 4 bases, and 12 bases separated the two germline ends. This CDR3 reads CASSQDGQGLNEKLFF. CDR3 coding DNA: TGCGCCAGCAGCCAAGATGGGCAGGGGCTTAATGAAAAACTGTTTTTT.

This clonotype was detected only a few times. The V call is TRBV9, the J call TRBJ2-1, with 13 bases identical to TRBD2. Germline loops: CDR1 SGDLS, CDR2 YYNGEE. Losses at the gene ends were 3 bases for V and 3 bases for J; bases not matched to a gene: 6. The CDR3 length is 17 residues. CDR3 loop: CASSDRLAGGHYNEQFF. The CDR3 DNA is TGTGCCAGCAGCGACCGACTAGCGGGGGGACACTACAATGAGCAGTTCTTC.

The sample holds a few counts of this clonotype. V usage is TRBV13 and J usage is TRBJ2-5; D is unclear. This CDR3 spans 16 amino acids. CDR1 is PRHDT and CDR2 is FYEKMQ in the germline V gene (reference sequence). V gave up 0 bases and J gave up 1 base, with 12 bases separating them. CDR3 nucleotides: TGTGCCAGCAGCTTAGGCCTCGGGCAGCTCCAAGAGACCCAGTACTTC. This translates into CASSLGLGQLQETQYF.

This clonotype has only a few counts. The V call is TRBV24-1, the J call TRBJ2-5; possible D gene TRBD1, 5 bases. Trimming pared 1 base from V and 3 bases from J, leaving 20 bases between. Per the germline V gene, CDR1 is KGHDR and CDR2 is SFDVKD. The CDR3 spans 18 residues. CDR3 region: CATSDFGAEGRAKETQYF. The DNA of the CDR3 is TGTGCCACCAGTGATTTTGGGGCCGAAGGCAGGGCAAAAGAGACCCAGTACTTC.

The chain links TRBV7-9 to TRBJ1-4; no definite D call. The CDR3 length is 15 residues. V shed 1 base and J shed 7 bases, with 13 bases lying between them. Germline assignment: CDR1 SEHNR and CDR2 FQNEAQ (reference sequence). As DNA, the CDR3 is TGTGCCAGCAGCTTAGTGTCGGGATCCGGTGAAAAACTGTTTTTT. Amino acids: CASSLVSGSGEKLFF. Full variable domain (rest looked up from reference TRBV7-9 and TRBJ1-4): DTGVSQNPRHKITKRGQNVTFRCDPISEHNRLYWYRQTLGQGPEFLTYFQNEAQLEKSRLLSDRFSAERPKGSFSTLEIQRTEQGDSAMYLCASSLVSGSGEKLFFGSGTQLSVL.

A few counts support this clonotype. The chain uses TRBV29-1 and TRBJ2-5, with TRBD2 matching over 10 bases. The assigned J gene may be wrong: the sequence end matches TRBJ2-7 better. The CDR3 consists of 14 residues. Looked up from germline, CDR1 is SQVTM and CDR2 is ANQGSEA. The CDR3 bases are TGCAGCGTTGTTGGAGCGGGGGGGGCAAACGAGCAGTACTTC. Translated: CSVVGAGGANEQYF.

This clonotype was seen only once. The chain carries TRBV10-1 and TRBJ2-3; D is uncertain. Germline assignment: CDR1 WNHNN and CDR2 SYGVQD (reference sequence). The CDR3 totals 15 residues. The germline V and J ends were trimmed by 8 bases and 0 bases, with 15 bases remaining between them. Here the CDR3 DNA reads TGCGCCAGCGCTAGGGCCGATTCTAGCACAGATACGCAGTATTTT. Protein product: CASARADSSTDTQYF.

A few counts support this clonotype. The rearrangement joins TRBV7-2 to TRBJ2-5, with D perhaps being TRBD1 or TRBD2 (5 bases each). This CDR3 contains 15 residues. Trimming took off 5 bases at V and 4 bases at J, with 17 bases between the two ends. Germline V lookup: CDR1 SGHTA, CDR2 FQGNSA. The CDR3: CASSPGPGTGETQYF. The CDR3 DNA follows: TGTGCCAGCAGCCCAGGACCAGGGACGGGAGAGACCCAGTACTTC.

The chain has TRBV7-6 and TRBJ2-3, with TRBD2 matching over 13 bases. Germline V gene data show CDR1 as SGHVS and CDR2 as FNYEAQ. The CDR3 is 18 residues long. Germline trimming cut 0 bases from V and 2 bases from J; bases unmatched to any gene: 5. The CDR3 loop reads CASSLARLAGGFTDTQYF. In nucleotides, the CDR3 is TGTGCCAGCAGCTTAGCGAGACTAGCGGGGGGATTCACAGATACGCAGTATTTT.

This clonotype was detected many times. The chain recombines TRBV29-1 with TRBJ2-1; D perhaps matches TRBD1 (6 bases). The CDR3 has 13 residues. CDR1 is SQVTM and CDR2 is ANQGSEA in the germline V gene. V lost 6 bases and J lost 9, with 18 bases in between. CDR3 coding DNA: TGCAGCGTCCTTTCCGGGACAAACGCTGAGCAGTTCTTC. It is translated as CSVLSGTNAEQFF.

The CDR3 DNA reads TGTGCCAGCAGCTCCTCCGGGACAGGCCGTTCACCCCTCCACTTT. Protein sequence: CASSSSGTGRSPLHF. The rearrangement links TRBV7-2 to TRBJ1-6; 8 nucleotides align to TRBD1. V lost 4 bases, J lost 9 bases, and 8 bases stayed unmatched. The CDR3 has 15 amino acids. The germline CDR1 and CDR2 sequences are SGHTA and FQGNSA.

The chain couples TRBV4-2 to TRBJ1-1; the D gene is possibly TRBD1 (5 bases). Trimming pared 6 bases from V and 1 base from J, leaving 24 bases between. The CDR3 has 18 residues. Germline V gene lookup returns CDR1 LGHNA and CDR2 YNFKEQ. The CDR3 spells CASSSRGGLSTWNTEAFF. DNA of the CDR3: TGTGCCAGCAGTAGCCGGGGCGGACTCTCCACTTGGAACACTGAAGCTTTCTTT.